This passage covers 7 T cell receptor beta chains from one sample sequenced in a study of blood T cells in healthy people across ages. A second PCR, run for roughly 7 to 11 cycles, used a sample-barcoded 5' primer plus a J-beta primer mix. One entry per CDR3 protein results from TCRdb running MiXCR on the 5' RACE reads. Counted here are about 780,000 distinct CDR3 sequences, around 68% occurring once; the ten biggest clones make up roughly 25%. The sample consisted of blood. The receptors stem from a young man in good health.

The V and J genes are TRBV7-2 and TRBJ2-1, with TRBD1 as a possible D gene (5 bases). The germline V gene has CDR1 SGHTA and CDR2 FQGNSA. The V and J ends lost 6 bases and 2 bases respectively, with 11 bases between them. The CDR3 has 14 amino acids. This CDR3 reads CASRRLGPYNEQFF. CDR3 DNA: TGTGCCAGCAGGCGTTTGGGGCCCTACAATGAGCAGTTCTTC. The whole variable domain, remainder taken from reference TRBV7-2 and TRBJ2-1, is GAGVSQSPSNKVTEKGKDVELRCDPISGHTALYWYRQSLGQGLEFLIYFQGNSAPDKSGLPSDRFSAERTGGSVSTLTIQRTQQEDSAVYLCASRRLGPYNEQFFGPGTRLTVL.

This chain uses TRBV29-1 with TRBJ2-5; D not certain. V shed 6 bases and J shed 2 bases, with 7 bases lying between them. The CDR3 runs to 11 residues. Germline values: CDR1 SQVTM, CDR2 ANQGSEA. The CDR3 DNA is TGCAGCGTCTCTAGTCAAGAGACCCAGTACTTC. Translated: CSVSSQETQYF.

This rearrangement joins TRBV29-1 to TRBJ1-1; 9 bases line up with TRBD1. V shed 6 bases, J shed 4 bases, and the junction held 9 bases outside the gene matches. Germline CDR1 reads SQVTM; CDR2 reads ANQGSEA. The CDR3 has 14 residues. This CDR3 is CSVRGQGTTTEAFF. CDR3 nucleotides: TGCAGCGTGAGGGGACAGGGAACGACCACTGAAGCTTTCTTT.

V is TRBV9 and J is TRBJ2-1; D is unclear. CDR1 and CDR2 from the germline V gene are SGDLS and YYNGEE. The length of the CDR3 is 14 residues. Trimming left V 2 bases short and J 6 bases short, with 12 bases between. CDR3 region: CASSVAAFPNEQFF. In DNA, the CDR3 is TGTGCCAGCAGCGTGGCCGCCTTTCCCAATGAGCAGTTCTTC.

V and J are TRBV11-2 and TRBJ1-1; D is possibly TRBD1 (5 bases). V lost 7 bases, J lost 0 bases, and 12 bases lay in between. Per germline, CDR1 SGHAT and CDR2 FQNNGV. The CDR3 is made up of 14 amino acids. Here the CDR3 DNA reads TGTGCCAGCATCCCGACAGTTATGAACACTGAAGCTTTCTTT. This sequence encodes CASIPTVMNTEAFF.

V usage is TRBV6-5 and J usage is TRBJ2-4; no clear D. The J call could be wrong; TRBJ2-7 is a better fit for the DNA end. The germline CDR1 and CDR2 sequences are MNHEY and SVGAGI. CDR3 length equals 14 residues. The CDR3 DNA follows: TGTGCCAGCAGTTACTCTATCGTTGCTACCGAGCAGTACTTC. It specifies CASSYSIVATEQYF.

The chain combines TRBV7-2 with TRBJ1-2; D is unclear. This CDR3 is built from 13 residues. Per the germline V gene, CDR1 is SGHTA and CDR2 is FQGNSA. V lost 2 bases to trimming and J lost 8 bases, with 12 bases between them. For the CDR3, the DNA is TGTGCCAGCAGCTTAAGGGCAGAGGGAGGCTACACCTTC. Its protein is CASSLRAEGGYTF. Together with reference TRBV7-2 and TRBJ1-2, the CDR3 gives the full variable domain: GAGVSQSPSNKVTEKGKDVELRCDPISGHTALYWYRQSLGQGLEFLIYFQGNSAPDKSGLPSDRFSAERTGGSVSTLTIQRTQQEDSAVYLCASSLRAEGGYTFGSGTRLTVV.